This T cell receptor beta chain was profiled in a study of T cell responses to AZD1222 COVID-19 vaccine. The CDR3 covers 12 residues. Using immunoSEQ multiplex PCR, the repertoire was profiled, and TCRdb retains in-frame clones only, with some absent. The data show about 99,000 clones, roughly 85% seen once. This sequence originates from an adult in good health. Sequenced material: peripheral blood, taken on day 0 of AZD1222 vaccination. This chain uses TRBV21-1 with TRBJ1-1. TRBV21-1 is described as a pseudogene. The CDR3 sequence: CASSKEDAEAFF. The CDR3, as DNA: TGTGCCAGCAGCAAAGAGGACGCTGAAGCTTTCTTT.